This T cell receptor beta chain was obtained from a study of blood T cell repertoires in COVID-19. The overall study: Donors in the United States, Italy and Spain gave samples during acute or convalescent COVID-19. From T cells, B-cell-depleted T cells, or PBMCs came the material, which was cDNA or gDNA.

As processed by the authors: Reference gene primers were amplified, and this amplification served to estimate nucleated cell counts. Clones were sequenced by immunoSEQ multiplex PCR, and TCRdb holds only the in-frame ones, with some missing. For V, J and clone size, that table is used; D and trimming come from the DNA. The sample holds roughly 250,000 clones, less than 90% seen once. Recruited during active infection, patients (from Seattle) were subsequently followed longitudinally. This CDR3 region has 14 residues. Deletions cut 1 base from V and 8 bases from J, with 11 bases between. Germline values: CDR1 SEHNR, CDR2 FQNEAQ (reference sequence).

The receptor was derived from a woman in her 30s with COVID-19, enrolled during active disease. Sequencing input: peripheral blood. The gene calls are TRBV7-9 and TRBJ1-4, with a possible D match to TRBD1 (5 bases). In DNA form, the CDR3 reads TGTGCCAGCAGCTTAGATAGGGGCTACGAAAAACTGTTTTTT. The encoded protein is CASSLDRGYEKLFF.